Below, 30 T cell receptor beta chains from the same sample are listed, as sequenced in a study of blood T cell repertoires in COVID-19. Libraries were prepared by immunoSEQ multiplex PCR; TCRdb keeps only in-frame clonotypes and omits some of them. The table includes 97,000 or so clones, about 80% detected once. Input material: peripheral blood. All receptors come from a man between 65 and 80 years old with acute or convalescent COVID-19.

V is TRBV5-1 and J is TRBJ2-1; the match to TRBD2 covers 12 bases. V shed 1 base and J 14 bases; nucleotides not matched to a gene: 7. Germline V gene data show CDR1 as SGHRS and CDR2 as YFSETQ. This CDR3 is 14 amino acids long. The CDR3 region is CASSLLSSGGAEFF. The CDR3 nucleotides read TGCGCCAGCAGCTTGCTGTCTAGCGGGGGGGCCGAGTTCTTC.

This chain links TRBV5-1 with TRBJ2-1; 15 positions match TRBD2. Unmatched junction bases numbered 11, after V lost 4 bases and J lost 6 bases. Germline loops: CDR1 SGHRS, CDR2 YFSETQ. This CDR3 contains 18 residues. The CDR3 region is CASSRGLAGGWGSNEQFF. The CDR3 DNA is TGCGCCAGCAGCAGGGGACTAGCGGGAGGATGGGGCTCCAATGAGCAGTTCTTC.

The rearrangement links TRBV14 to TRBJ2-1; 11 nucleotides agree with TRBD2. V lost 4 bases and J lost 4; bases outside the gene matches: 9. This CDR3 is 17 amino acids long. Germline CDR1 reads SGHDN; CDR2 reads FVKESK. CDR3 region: CASSLLGLAEGYNEQFF. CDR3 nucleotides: TGTGCCAGCAGCCTCCTGGGACTAGCGGAAGGATACAATGAGCAGTTCTTC.

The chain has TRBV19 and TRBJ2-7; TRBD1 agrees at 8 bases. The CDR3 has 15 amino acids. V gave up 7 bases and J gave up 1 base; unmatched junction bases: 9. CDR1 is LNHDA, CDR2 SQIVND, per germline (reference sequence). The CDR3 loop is CASKGQGEVSYEQYF. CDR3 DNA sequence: TGTGCCAGTAAAGGACAGGGAGAGGTTTCCTACGAGCAGTACTTC.

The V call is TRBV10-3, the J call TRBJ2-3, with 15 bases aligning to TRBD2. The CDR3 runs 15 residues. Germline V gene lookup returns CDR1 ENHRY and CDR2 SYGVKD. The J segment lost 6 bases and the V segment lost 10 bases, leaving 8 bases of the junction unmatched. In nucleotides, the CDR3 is TGTGCCACAGGACTAGCGGGGGGGCAAGGTGATACGCAGTATTTT. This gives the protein CATGLAGGQGDTQYF.

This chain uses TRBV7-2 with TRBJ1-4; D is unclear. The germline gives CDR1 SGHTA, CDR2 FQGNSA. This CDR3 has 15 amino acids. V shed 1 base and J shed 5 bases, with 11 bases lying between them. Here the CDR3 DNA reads TGTGCCAGCAGCTTAGATACGCGGAAAAATGAAAAACTGTTTTTT. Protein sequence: CASSLDTRKNEKLFF.

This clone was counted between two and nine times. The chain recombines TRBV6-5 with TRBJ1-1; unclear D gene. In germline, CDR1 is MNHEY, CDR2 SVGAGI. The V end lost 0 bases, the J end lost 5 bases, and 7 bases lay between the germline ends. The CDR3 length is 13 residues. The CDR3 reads CASSYSQVTEAFF. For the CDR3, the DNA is TGTGCCAGCAGTTACTCCCAGGTAACTGAAGCTTTCTTT.

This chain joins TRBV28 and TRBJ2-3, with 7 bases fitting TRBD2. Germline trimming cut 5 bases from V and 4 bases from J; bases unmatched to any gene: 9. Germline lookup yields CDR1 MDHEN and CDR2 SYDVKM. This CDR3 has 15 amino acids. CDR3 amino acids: CASSLQGRGADTQYF. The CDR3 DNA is TGTGCCAGCAGTCTTCAGGGCCGGGGGGCAGATACGCAGTATTTT.

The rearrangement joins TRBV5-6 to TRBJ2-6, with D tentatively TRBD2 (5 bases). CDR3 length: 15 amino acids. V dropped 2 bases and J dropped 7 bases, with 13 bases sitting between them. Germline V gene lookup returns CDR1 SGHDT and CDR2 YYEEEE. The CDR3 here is CASSLGLRVANVLTF. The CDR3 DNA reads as TGTGCCAGCAGCTTAGGACTGCGGGTAGCCAACGTCCTGACTTTC.

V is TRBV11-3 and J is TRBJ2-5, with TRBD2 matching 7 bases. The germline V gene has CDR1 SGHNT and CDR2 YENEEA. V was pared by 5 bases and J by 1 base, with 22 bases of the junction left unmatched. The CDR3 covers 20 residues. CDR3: CASSRTDPGDYLGAQETQYF. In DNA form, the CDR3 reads TGTGCCAGCAGCCGGACCGACCCGGGGGACTATCTTGGTGCCCAAGAGACCCAGTACTTC.

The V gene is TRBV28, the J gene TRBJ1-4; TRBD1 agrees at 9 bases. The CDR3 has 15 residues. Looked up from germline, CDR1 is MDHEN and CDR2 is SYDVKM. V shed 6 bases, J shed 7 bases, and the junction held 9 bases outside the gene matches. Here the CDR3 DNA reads TGTGCCAGCAGATCCGGGACAGGGTGGAGTGAAAAACTGTTTTTT. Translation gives CASRSGTGWSEKLFF. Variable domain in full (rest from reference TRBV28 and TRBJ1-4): DVKVTQSSRYLVKRTGEKVFLECVQDMDHENMFWYRQDPGLGLRLIYFSYDVKMKEKGDIPEGYSVSREKKERFSLILESASTNQTSMYLCASRSGTGWSEKLFFGSGTQLSVL.

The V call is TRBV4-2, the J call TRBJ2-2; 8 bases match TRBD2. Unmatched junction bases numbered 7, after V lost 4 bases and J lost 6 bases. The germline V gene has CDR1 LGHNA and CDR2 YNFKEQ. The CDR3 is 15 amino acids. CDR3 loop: CASSPGGDLSGELFF. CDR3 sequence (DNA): TGTGCCAGCAGCCCGGGGGGGGATTTATCCGGGGAGCTGTTTTTT.

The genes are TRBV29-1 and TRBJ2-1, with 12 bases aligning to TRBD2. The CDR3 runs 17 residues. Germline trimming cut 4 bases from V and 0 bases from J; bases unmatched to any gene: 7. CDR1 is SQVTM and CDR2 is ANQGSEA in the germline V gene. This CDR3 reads CSVVGLAGSGSYNEQFF. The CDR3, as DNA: TGCAGCGTTGTAGGACTAGCGGGATCCGGCTCCTACAATGAGCAGTTCTTC.

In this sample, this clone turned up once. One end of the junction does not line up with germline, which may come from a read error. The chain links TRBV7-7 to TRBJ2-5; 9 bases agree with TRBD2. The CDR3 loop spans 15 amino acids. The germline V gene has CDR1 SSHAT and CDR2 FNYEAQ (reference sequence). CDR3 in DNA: TGTGCTAGCAGCCCCCCCGGGCGGGAGGGAGAGACCCAGTACTTC. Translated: CASSPPGREGETQYF.

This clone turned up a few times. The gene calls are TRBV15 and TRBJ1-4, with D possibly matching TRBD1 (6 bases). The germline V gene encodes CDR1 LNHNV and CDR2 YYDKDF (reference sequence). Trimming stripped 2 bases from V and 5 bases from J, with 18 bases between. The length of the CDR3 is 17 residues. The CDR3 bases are TGTGCCACCAGCAGATCATACGACCCTGGGGGCAATGAAAAACTGTTTTTT. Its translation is CATSRSYDPGGNEKLFF.

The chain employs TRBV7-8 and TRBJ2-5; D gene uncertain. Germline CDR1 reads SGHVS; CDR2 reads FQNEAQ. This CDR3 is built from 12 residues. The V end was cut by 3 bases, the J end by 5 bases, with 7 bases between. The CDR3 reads CASSFSQETQYF. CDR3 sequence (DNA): TGTGCCAGCAGCTTTTCACAGGAGACCCAGTACTTC.

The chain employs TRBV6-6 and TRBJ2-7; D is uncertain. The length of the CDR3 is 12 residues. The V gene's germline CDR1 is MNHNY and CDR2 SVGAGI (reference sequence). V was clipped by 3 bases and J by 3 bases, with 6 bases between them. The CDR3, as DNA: TGTGCCAGCAGTTATAATTACTACGAGCAGTACTTC. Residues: CASSYNYYEQYF.

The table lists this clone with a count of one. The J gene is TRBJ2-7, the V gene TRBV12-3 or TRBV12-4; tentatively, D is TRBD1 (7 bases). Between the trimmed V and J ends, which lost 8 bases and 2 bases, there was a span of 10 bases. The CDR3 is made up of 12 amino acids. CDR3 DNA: TGTGCCAGCGGGGGGACAGCCTACGAGCAGTACTTC. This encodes CASGGTAYEQYF.

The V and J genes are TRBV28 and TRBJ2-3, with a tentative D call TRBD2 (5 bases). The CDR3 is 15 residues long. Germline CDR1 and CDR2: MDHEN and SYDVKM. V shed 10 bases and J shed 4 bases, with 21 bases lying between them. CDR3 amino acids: CAIPGQDGMADTQYF. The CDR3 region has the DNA TGTGCCATCCCGGGTCAGGACGGGATGGCAGATACGCAGTATTTT.

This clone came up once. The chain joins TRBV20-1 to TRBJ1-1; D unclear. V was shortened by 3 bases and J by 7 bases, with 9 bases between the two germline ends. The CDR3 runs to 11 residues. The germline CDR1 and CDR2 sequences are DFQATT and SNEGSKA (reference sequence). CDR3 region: CSAREQFEAFF. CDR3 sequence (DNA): TGCAGTGCTAGGGAACAGTTTGAAGCTTTCTTT.

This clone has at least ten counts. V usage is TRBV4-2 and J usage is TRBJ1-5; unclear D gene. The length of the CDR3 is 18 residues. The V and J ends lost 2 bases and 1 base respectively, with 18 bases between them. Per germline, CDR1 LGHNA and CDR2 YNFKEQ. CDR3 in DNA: TGTGCCAGCAGCCAAACTCCGGGCCTACTAGTGAGCAATCAGCCCCAGCATTTT. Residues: CASSQTPGLLVSNQPQHF.

The chain's CDR3 is CASSPGGWTGELFF. CDR3 sequence (DNA): TGTGCCAGCAGCCCAGGGGGGTGGACCGGGGAGCTGTTTTTT. This chain links TRBV7-3 with TRBJ2-2, with D possibly TRBD1 on 7 matching bases. Trimming stripped 5 bases from V and 5 bases from J, with 12 bases between. Germline loops: CDR1 SGHTA, CDR2 FQGTGA. The CDR3 is 14 residues long.

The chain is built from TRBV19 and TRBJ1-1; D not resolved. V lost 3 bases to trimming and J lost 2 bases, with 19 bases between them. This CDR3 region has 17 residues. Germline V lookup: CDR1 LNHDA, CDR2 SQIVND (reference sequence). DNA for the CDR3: TGTGCCAGTAGTATCAACTCCTTATCGGAGTCAAACACTGAAGCTTTCTTT. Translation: CASSINSLSESNTEAFF.

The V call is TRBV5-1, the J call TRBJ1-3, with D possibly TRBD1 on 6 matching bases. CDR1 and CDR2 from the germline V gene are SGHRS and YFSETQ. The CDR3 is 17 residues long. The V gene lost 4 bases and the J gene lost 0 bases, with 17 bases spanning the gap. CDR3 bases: TGCGCCAGCAGCAGGGTTCAGGGGTCGGACTCTGGAAACACCATATATTTT. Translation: CASSRVQGSDSGNTIYF.

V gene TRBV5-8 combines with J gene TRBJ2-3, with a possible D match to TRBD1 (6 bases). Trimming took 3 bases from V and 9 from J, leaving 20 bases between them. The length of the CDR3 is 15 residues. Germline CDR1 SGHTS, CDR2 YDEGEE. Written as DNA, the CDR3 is TGTGCCAGCAGCTCAGGGGTCACCCGACCCCTGACGCAGTATTTT. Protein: CASSSGVTRPLTQYF.

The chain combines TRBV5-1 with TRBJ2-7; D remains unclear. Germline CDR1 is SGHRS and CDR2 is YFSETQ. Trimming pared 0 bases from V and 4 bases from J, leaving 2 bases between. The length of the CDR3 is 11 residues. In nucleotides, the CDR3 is TGCGCCAGCAGCTTGGCTTACGAGCAGTACTTC. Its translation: CASSLAYEQYF.

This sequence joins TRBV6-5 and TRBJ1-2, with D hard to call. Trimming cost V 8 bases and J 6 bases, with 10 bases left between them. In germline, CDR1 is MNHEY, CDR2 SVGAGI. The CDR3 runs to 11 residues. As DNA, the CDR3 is TGTGCCAGCGGAGCTCAAGATGGCTACACCTTC. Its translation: CASGAQDGYTF.

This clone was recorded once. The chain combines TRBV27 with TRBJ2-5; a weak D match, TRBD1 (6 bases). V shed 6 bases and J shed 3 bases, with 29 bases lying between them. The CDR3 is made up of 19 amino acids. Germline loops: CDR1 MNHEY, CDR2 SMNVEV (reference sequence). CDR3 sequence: CASRSPPNRVRACKETQYF. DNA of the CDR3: TGTGCCAGCAGATCCCCCCCAAACAGGGTTCGGGCCTGTAAAGAGACCCAGTACTTC.

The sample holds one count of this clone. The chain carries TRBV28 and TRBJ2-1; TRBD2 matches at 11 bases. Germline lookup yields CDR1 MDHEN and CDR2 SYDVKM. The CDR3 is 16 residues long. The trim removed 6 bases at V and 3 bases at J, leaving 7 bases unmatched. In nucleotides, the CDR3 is TGTGCCAGCAGCTCATCCGGGACTAGCGGCTACAATGAGCAGTTCTTC. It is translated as CASSSSGTSGYNEQFF.

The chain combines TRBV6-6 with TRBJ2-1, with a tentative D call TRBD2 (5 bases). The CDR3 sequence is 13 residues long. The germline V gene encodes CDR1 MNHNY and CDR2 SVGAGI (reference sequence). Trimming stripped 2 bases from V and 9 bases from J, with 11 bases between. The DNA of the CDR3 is TGTGCCAGCAGTTACACACTAGGCAGTGAGCAGTTCTTC. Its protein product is CASSYTLGSEQFF.